The 2 T cell receptor beta chains below were found in one sample sequenced in a study of OX40 agonist ivuxolimab in advanced cancers. Some clones are missing from TCRdb's copy, which holds only in-frame ones; the method was immunoSEQ multiplex PCR. The table includes about 76,000 clones, 70% to 90% detected once. The material was CD4+ or CD8+ T cells sorted from blood, obtained in a trial of the OX40 agonist ivuxolimab. The receptors were gathered from an adult with an advanced solid tumor such as melanoma, head and neck, liver or kidney cancer.

V gene TRBV5-6 combines with J gene TRBJ1-3; 7 bases map to TRBD1. This CDR3 comprises 16 residues. Germline CDR1 reads SGHDT; CDR2 reads YYEEEE. Unmatched junction bases numbered 8, after V lost 4 bases and J lost 1 base. The CDR3 loop reads CASSPNLQGSGNTIYF. The CDR3 DNA sequence: TGTGCCAGCAGCCCAAATCTACAGGGGTCTGGAAACACCATATATTTT.

The V call is TRBV10-2, the J call TRBJ2-3, with a weak D call TRBD1 (6 bases). The V end was cut by 6 bases, the J end by 3 bases, with 13 bases between. Germline lookup yields CDR1 WSHSY and CDR2 SAAADI. The CDR3 is made up of 14 amino acids. CDR3 loop: CASRHRVQTDTQYF. CDR3 sequence (DNA): TGCGCCAGCAGACACAGGGTTCAAACAGATACGCAGTATTTT.